A selection of T cell receptor beta chains follows, all from one sample in a study of blood T cell repertoires in COVID-19. Repertoires were generated with immunoSEQ multiplex PCR, while TCRdb's copy carries only in-frame clones and drops some. The data show almost 250,000 clones, roughly 83% seen once. The sequenced sample was peripheral blood. The source is a woman of 80 years or more with COVID-19, enrolled during active disease. CDR3s include the opening cysteine and the closing phenylalanine or tryptophan. A D gene is named only where the DNA matches it firmly. A clone size is listed for some rows: how often the clone was seen (once, few, many), or a class if it is expanded.

>TRBD1|TRBV19|.|TRBJ1-1
CASSSRTGGDTEAFF
>TRBD1|TRBV5-4|few|TRBJ1-6
CASSPGQGDNSPLHF
>.|TRBV24-1|.|TRBJ1-2
CATSDWGIAHF
>.|TRBV7-8|few|TRBJ1-2
CASSLATGDNYGYTF
>.|TRBV7-8|.|TRBJ1-1
CASSLARGEPVTEAFF
>TRBD1|TRBV6-5|.|TRBJ1-6
CASRPGQGGSPLHF
>TRBD2|TRBV5-1|once|TRBJ2-3
CASSLAWASGGAVDTQYF
>.|TRBV7-9|.|TRBJ1-2
CASSLVQGLFDGYTF
>.|TRBV19|few|TRBJ2-1
CASSDSGTSFYNEQFF
>.|TRBV11-3|once|TRBJ2-5
CASSLPGLQETQYF
>TRBD1|TRBV28|.|TRBJ1-5
CASSPPGTGLYGVRQPQHF
>.|TRBV5-1|.|TRBJ2-3
CASRDETEGDTQYF
>.|TRBV6-2/TRBV6-3|.|TRBJ1-1
CASSSRQVMNTEAFF
>TRBD1|TRBV28|.|TRBJ2-7
CASSYTRGQGEQYF
>TRBD1|TRBV6-6|once|TRBJ1-1
CASSPGAKMAGGAVTEAFF
>TRBD1|TRBV19|.|TRBJ1-2
CASSIDPTGLYGYTF
>.|TRBV13|.|TRBJ1-2
CASSLGGKYPYGYTF
>.|TRBV19|.|TRBJ2-4
CASTNRPVTMAKNIQYF
>TRBD1|TRBV19|.|TRBJ1-6
CASSLGTVNSPLHF
>.|TRBV28|.|TRBJ2-3
CASRRTAPDTQYF
>TRBD1|TRBV5-4|few|TRBJ1-2
CASNPGQGRNGYGYTF
>TRBD1|TRBV5-4|.|TRBJ2-6
CASSSSRDRAGANVLTF
>TRBD2|TRBV7-7|.|TRBJ2-3
CASSLVGGKSDTQYF
>.|TRBV28|few|TRBJ1-4
CASSQTNEKLFF
>.|TRBV5-1|.|TRBJ2-5
CASSRDLEKETQYF
>TRBD2|TRBV4-1|.|TRBJ2-3
CASSQLERGPTDTQYF
>.|TRBV28|.|TRBJ1-1
CASSRKEGKGYRSFF
>.|TRBV30|once|TRBJ1-1
CAWRLRDTEAFF
>TRBD2|TRBV5-1|.|TRBJ2-1
CASSYGGSSYNEQFF
>.|TRBV19|.|TRBJ2-3
CASSMGKRTDTQYF
>.|TRBV12-3/TRBV12-4|.|TRBJ2-3
CASSLARRGQYF
>.|TRBV9|.|TRBJ1-1
CASSVERVTEAFF
>.|TRBV28|.|TRBJ1-2
CASSARIRGGYTF
>.|TRBV18|.|TRBJ2-2
CASSPPFGGVNTGELFF
>.|TRBV5-1|few|TRBJ1-3
CASRDSGGNTIYF